The clone carrying this TCR beta chain was recorded many times. TCRdb reprocessed the RT-PCR reads with MiXCR, giving one entry per CDR3 protein. The sample includes under 200,000 distinct CDR3 sequences, 24% of them seen just once. This entry is derived from a study of patients and donors after allogeneic stem cell transplantation. V shed 0 bases and J shed 4 bases, with 16 bases lying between them. Germline CDR1 is SGDLS and CDR2 is YYNGEE. The CDR3 runs 16 residues. Sequencing was done on a sample of blood, either unsorted or a sorted T cell fraction (not recorded which). The receptor was derived from a human donor who was either an allogeneic HSCT recipient or a stem cell or donor lymphocyte infusion donor (not recorded which). It is not recorded whose cells these are; they may come from a transplant donor. The chain is built from TRBV9 and TRBJ1-1; D perhaps matches TRBD1 (5 bases). CDR3 region: CASSVDWDPSSTEAFF. DNA for the CDR3: TGTGCCAGCAGCGTAGATTGGGACCCAAGCTCCACTGAAGCTTTCTTT.